This record covers a single T cell receptor beta chain. Its antigen is unknown. The sample holds no much larger clone one base away, and base qualities are not on file. V is shortened by 6 bases, J by 2 bases, and the region joining them spans 13 bases. The germline V gene gives CDR1 as MNHNS and CDR2 as SASEGT. The cysteine opens and the phenylalanine closes a CDR3 of 14 amino acids. This entry keeps only the CDR3 DNA: 42 bases, framed from base 1. The sample originates from a study of radiotherapy plus CTLA-4 blockade in lung cancer (dated by TCRdb to 2017 to 2018). Broadly, across the study: Objective responses were observed in 18% of enrolled patients, and disease control was achieved in roughly 30%.

Points the paper makes about the study in general: After treatment with radiotherapy and ipilimumab, TCR clones that originated in tumors expanded in peripheral blood. Increased serum interferon-beta after radiation, together with early dynamic changes in blood T cell clones, were reported to be the strongest predictors of response.

In this study, focal radiation therapy paired with CTLA-4 blockade (ipilimumab) was tested in patients who had chemo-refractory metastatic non-small-cell lung cancer. Libraries were prepared through the immunoSEQ multiplex PCR assay. TCRdb limited this immuneACCESS table to in-frame rearrangements with V and J called. A share of clones is missing; checked studies link under half to unresolved V genes, and the rest is unexplained. The sample includes more than 100,000 clones, with approximately 90% observed a single time. The biggest ten clones account for 6.9% of the sample. The chain couples TRBV6-1 to TRBJ2-5; the D gene cannot be named for sure. This receptor was obtained from a human donor with non-small cell lung cancer that progressed on radiotherapy plus ipilimumab. The sample consisted of peripheral blood, taken from a patient treated with radiotherapy plus ipilimumab. The CDR3 corresponds to CASRGIGLQETQYF. The sequenced DNA: TGTGCCAGCAGAGGGATTGGGCTACAAGAGACCCAGTACTTC.